These 10 T cell receptor beta chains share one sample of origin, sequenced in a study of blood T cell repertoires in COVID-19. Some clones are missing from TCRdb's copy, which holds only in-frame ones; the method was immunoSEQ multiplex PCR. The data show some 220,000 clones, about 80% seen once. The sample was peripheral blood. The receptors derive from a woman in her thirties who had recovered from COVID-19.

J is TRBJ2-3 and V is TRBV30; D call uncertain. The CDR3 runs to 12 residues. Looked up from germline, CDR1 is GTSNPN and CDR2 is SVGIG (reference sequence). Trimming cost V 0 bases and J 5 bases, with 6 bases left between them. In DNA, the CDR3 is TGTGCCTGGAGTGTAGCTGAAGATACGCAGTATTTT. Translating it yields CAWSVAEDTQYF.

The chain has TRBV11-2 and TRBJ2-7; a possible D gene is TRBD1 (5 bases). V lost 3 bases, J lost 6 bases, and 12 bases lay in between. In germline, CDR1 is SGHAT, CDR2 FQNNGV. The CDR3 length is 13 residues. The CDR3 protein is CASSLDIAGEQYF. Here the CDR3 DNA reads TGTGCCAGCAGCTTGGACATAGCAGGCGAGCAGTACTTC.

The chain uses TRBV7-9 and TRBJ2-7, with D possibly being TRBD1 (6 bases). CDR3 length: 14 amino acids. CDR1 is SEHNR and CDR2 is FQNEAQ in the germline V gene (reference sequence). Trimming removed 5 bases from V and 0 bases from J, with 11 bases in between. DNA for the CDR3: TGTGCCAGCAGCCCCTGGGACAACTCCTACGAGCAGTACTTC. Amino acids: CASSPWDNSYEQYF.

The gene calls are TRBV6-5 and TRBJ2-5; the match to TRBD2 covers 14 bases. Germline CDR1 MNHEY, CDR2 SVGAGI. The length of the CDR3 is 16 residues. The V gene end was trimmed by 3 bases and the J gene end by 5 bases; junction bases not matched to a gene: 5. The CDR3 sequence is CASSYRTSGRRETQYF. The CDR3 DNA reads as TGTGCCAGCAGTTATCGGACTAGCGGGAGGAGGGAGACCCAGTACTTC.

The V and J genes are TRBV5-1 and TRBJ2-5; TRBD2 agrees at 9 bases. After removal of 5 bases from V and 2 bases from J, the junction contained 10 bases not matched to a gene. CDR3 length equals 16 residues. Germline loops: CDR1 SGHRS, CDR2 YFSETQ. DNA for the CDR3: TGCGCCAGCAGTCAGCATGGGACTAGCAAACAAGAGACCCAGTACTTC. This encodes CASSQHGTSKQETQYF.

V gene TRBV28 combines with J gene TRBJ1-4; TRBD1 is a possible D gene (5 bases). Trimming took 8 bases from V and 6 from J, leaving 16 bases between them. The CDR3 is 14 residues long. Per germline, CDR1 MDHEN and CDR2 SYDVKM. The CDR3 region is CASGGTANDEKLFF. DNA for the CDR3: TGTGCCAGCGGGGGGACGGCTAATGATGAAAAACTGTTTTTT.

The rearrangement joins TRBV11-2 to TRBJ1-1, with a tentative D call TRBD1 (6 bases). V lost 2 bases to trimming and J lost 0 bases, with 7 bases between them. Germline V gene data show CDR1 as SGHAT and CDR2 as FQNNGV. The CDR3 is 14 residues long. The CDR3 here is CASSLRGMNTEAFF. DNA of the CDR3: TGTGCCAGCAGCTTAAGGGGGATGAACACTGAAGCTTTCTTT.

The chain employs TRBV5-4 and TRBJ1-4, with D perhaps TRBD1 (5 bases). The V and J ends lost 4 bases and 3 bases respectively, with 13 bases between them. This CDR3 has 15 amino acids. Germline loops: CDR1 SGHNT, CDR2 YYREEE (reference sequence). The CDR3 bases are TGTGCCAGCAGCACGAACGGGGGAGCTAATGAAAAACTGTTTTTT. As protein: CASSTNGGANEKLFF.

J is TRBJ2-7 and V is TRBV9; D perhaps matches TRBD1 (5 bases). The CDR3 runs 14 residues. V lost 0 bases and J 2 bases, leaving 9 bases between the germline ends. Germline V gene data show CDR1 as SGDLS and CDR2 as YYNGEE. Here the CDR3 DNA reads TGTGCCAGCAGCGTAGGGACAAAACCCTACGAGCAGTACTTC. Its protein product is CASSVGTKPYEQYF.

The gene calls are TRBV28 and TRBJ2-7, with D possibly being TRBD2 (6 bases). Trimming removed 5 bases from V and 6 bases from J, with 26 bases in between. Germline CDR1 is MDHEN and CDR2 is SYDVKM. This CDR3 has 17 amino acids. CDR3 residues: CASSPPAGTWGQPEQYF. The CDR3 DNA reads as TGTGCCAGCAGTCCGCCAGCAGGGACTTGGGGCCAGCCCGAGCAGTACTTC.